The clone carrying this T cell receptor (beta chain) occurred once. The antigen is not known. The germline gene is not matched at one end of the junction; a read error may be the cause. The data belong to a study of tumor-infiltrating lymphocytes in primary liver carcinoma. Study findings and constraints: Paired tumor-adjacent and tumor-blood samples overlapped less than tumor region pairs did.

The CDR3 runs 17 residues. The germline V gene encodes CDR1 SGHAT and CDR2 FQDESV (reference sequence). DNA and RNA were both co-extracted from about 20-30 mg of bulk tissue that had not been sorted. A primer in the constant region served to generate TCR beta cDNA from 450 to 600 ng of total RNA. Three nested multiplex PCR rounds of slightly modified ARM-PCR generated TCR beta libraries. TRBV1-TRBV30 forward primers paired with a C-beta reverse primer were used in the first two PCR rounds, which ran roughly 10 cycles each. TCRdb reprocessed the multiplex PCR reads with MiXCR, giving one entry per CDR3 protein. The table records about 200,000 distinct CDR3 sequences, approximately 86% of them present only once.

Sequenced input: tumor tissue from primary liver carcinoma. V gene TRBV11-1 combines with J gene TRBJ2-4, with 13 bases identical to TRBD2. The TCR was taken from a man between 40 and 49 years old with primary liver carcinoma and hepatitis B virus infection. The CDR3 sequence is CTSSFHGTSGIKNIQYF. The CDR3 nucleotides read TGTACCAGCAGCTTTCACGGGACTAGCGGGATCAAAAACATTCAGTATTTC.